The next 8 T cell receptor beta chains were all read from a single sample in a study of radiotherapy plus CTLA-4 blockade in lung cancer. Some clones are missing from TCRdb's copy, which holds only in-frame ones; the method was immunoSEQ multiplex PCR. The sample carries roughly 88,000 clones, under 90% recorded once. The sequences come from peripheral blood, collected from a patient treated with radiotherapy plus ipilimumab. Source of these receptors: a human donor with non-small cell lung cancer who had stable disease on radiotherapy plus ipilimumab.

The chain is built from TRBV28 and TRBJ1-1; possibly TRBD1 for D (6 bases). From germline, CDR1 is MDHEN and CDR2 SYDVKM. CDR3 length equals 13 residues. V was pared by 5 bases and J by 11 bases, with 18 bases between. For the CDR3, the DNA is TGTGCCAGCAGTCTTCGGGACACTAGGGACGCTTTCTTT. This translates into CASSLRDTRDAFF.

This rearrangement joins TRBV7-7 to TRBJ2-5, with 7 bases lining up with TRBD2. This CDR3 comprises 14 residues. V shed 5 bases, J shed 1 base, and the junction held 4 bases outside the gene matches. Germline V gene lookup returns CDR1 SSHAT and CDR2 FNYEAQ (reference sequence). The CDR3 loop is CASSAAGVQETQYF. CDR3 in DNA: TGTGCCAGCAGCGCGGCGGGGGTCCAAGAGACCCAGTACTTC.

Here the CDR3 DNA reads TGTGCCAGCAGCCAAGAAGTGACAGGGCCCTATGGCTACACCTTC. Protein: CASSQEVTGPYGYTF. V is TRBV14 and J is TRBJ1-2, with 7 nucleotides matching TRBD1. J gave up 4 bases and V 0 bases, and 5 bases lay outside the gene matches. This CDR3 has 15 residues. Germline values: CDR1 SGHDN, CDR2 FVKESK.

This clone has more than one count but fewer than ten. The chain employs TRBV30 and TRBJ1-3; no firm D call. Germline lookup yields CDR1 GTSNPN and CDR2 SVGIG (reference sequence). This CDR3 contains 13 residues. Trimming removed 1 base at V and 0 bases at J, with 4 bases between. As DNA, the CDR3 is TGTGCCTGGAGTGCTAGCTCTGGAAACACCATATATTTT. This gives the protein CAWSASSGNTIYF.

The genes are TRBV5-4 and TRBJ2-7, with 11 bases fitting TRBD1. V lost 4 bases, J lost 7 bases, and 10 bases stayed unmatched. CDR1 and CDR2 from the germline V gene are SGHNT and YYREEE (reference sequence). The CDR3 sequence is 15 residues long. CDR3 in amino acids: CASSPGDRGRGEQYF. CDR3 DNA sequence: TGTGCCAGCAGCCCCGGGGACAGGGGGAGAGGAGAGCAGTACTTC.

The chain uses TRBV14 and TRBJ2-7; either TRBD1 or TRBD2 may supply D (5 bases each). The CDR3 runs to 17 residues. Germline V gene sequence: CDR1 SGHDN, CDR2 FVKESK. The germline V and J ends were trimmed by 4 bases and 2 bases, with 21 bases remaining between them. The CDR3 protein is CASSLRVSGTQAYEQYF. The CDR3 DNA reads as TGTGCCAGCAGCCTAAGAGTATCCGGGACCCAAGCCTACGAGCAGTACTTC.

The chain is built from TRBV6-1 and TRBJ2-2; possibly TRBD1 or TRBD2 for D (6 bases each). The germline gives CDR1 MNHNS, CDR2 SASEGT. Trimming took off 3 bases at V and 4 bases at J, with 18 bases between the two ends. The CDR3 spans 17 residues. The CDR3 region has the DNA TGTGCCAGCAGTGAGGGTTGGGGTAGGGGGGTCACCGGGGAGCTGTTTTTT. As protein: CASSEGWGRGVTGELFF.

This chain joins TRBV28 and TRBJ1-1, with D tentatively TRBD1 (5 bases). Germline V gives CDR1 MDHEN, CDR2 SYDVKM. This CDR3 comprises 12 residues. The V end was cut by 8 bases, the J end by 0 bases, with 7 bases between. The CDR3 here is CASLTVNTEAFF. The CDR3, as DNA: TGTGCCAGCCTGACAGTGAACACTGAAGCTTTCTTT.